The rows below give T cell receptor beta chains drawn from one sample of a study of CD8 T cells in ankylosing spondylitis. TCRdb fed the 5' RACE reads into MiXCR, producing one record per CDR3 protein. This table has just under 550,000 distinct CDR3 sequences, approximately 12% appearing once. Sequenced material: blood, either unsorted or a sorted T cell fraction (not recorded which). These receptors all stem from a male donor with ankylosing spondylitis. CDR3s leave out the opening cysteine and the closing phenylalanine or tryptophan. Fields, in order: V gene, J gene, CDR3 protein.

V: TRBV5-1; J: TRBJ1-5; CDR3: ASSLGDRQPQH
V: TRBV29-1; J: TRBJ1-2; CDR3: SAAGADYGYT
V: TRBV30; J: TRBJ1-5; CDR3: AWSQGSGQPQH
V: TRBV7-8; J: TRBJ2-2; CDR3: ASSSSILRDTGELF
V: TRBV7-9; J: TRBJ1-1; CDR3: ASRSRATNTEAF
V: TRBV2; J: TRBJ2-5; CDR3: ASSDWETQY
V: TRBV20-1; J: TRBJ2-1; CDR3: SAREDGKYNEQF
V: TRBV4-1; J: TRBJ2-4; CDR3: ASSQDLTGFSFQNIQY
V: TRBV25-1; J: TRBJ2-3; CDR3: ASSLSGGANPDTQY
V: TRBV3-1; J: TRBJ1-6; CDR3: ASSVQINSPLH
V: TRBV9; J: TRBJ1-1; CDR3: ASSTSGPNTEAF
V: TRBV29-1; J: TRBJ1-2; CDR3: SVDRDYGYT
V: TRBV5-1; J: TRBJ2-1; CDR3: ASSLDRLSYNEQF
V: TRBV28; J: TRBJ2-7; CDR3: ASSSGGDEQY
V: TRBV6-8; J: TRBJ2-7; CDR3: ASSYNIRDFSYEQY
V: TRBV2; J: TRBJ2-5; CDR3: ASSSVGQGALGTQY